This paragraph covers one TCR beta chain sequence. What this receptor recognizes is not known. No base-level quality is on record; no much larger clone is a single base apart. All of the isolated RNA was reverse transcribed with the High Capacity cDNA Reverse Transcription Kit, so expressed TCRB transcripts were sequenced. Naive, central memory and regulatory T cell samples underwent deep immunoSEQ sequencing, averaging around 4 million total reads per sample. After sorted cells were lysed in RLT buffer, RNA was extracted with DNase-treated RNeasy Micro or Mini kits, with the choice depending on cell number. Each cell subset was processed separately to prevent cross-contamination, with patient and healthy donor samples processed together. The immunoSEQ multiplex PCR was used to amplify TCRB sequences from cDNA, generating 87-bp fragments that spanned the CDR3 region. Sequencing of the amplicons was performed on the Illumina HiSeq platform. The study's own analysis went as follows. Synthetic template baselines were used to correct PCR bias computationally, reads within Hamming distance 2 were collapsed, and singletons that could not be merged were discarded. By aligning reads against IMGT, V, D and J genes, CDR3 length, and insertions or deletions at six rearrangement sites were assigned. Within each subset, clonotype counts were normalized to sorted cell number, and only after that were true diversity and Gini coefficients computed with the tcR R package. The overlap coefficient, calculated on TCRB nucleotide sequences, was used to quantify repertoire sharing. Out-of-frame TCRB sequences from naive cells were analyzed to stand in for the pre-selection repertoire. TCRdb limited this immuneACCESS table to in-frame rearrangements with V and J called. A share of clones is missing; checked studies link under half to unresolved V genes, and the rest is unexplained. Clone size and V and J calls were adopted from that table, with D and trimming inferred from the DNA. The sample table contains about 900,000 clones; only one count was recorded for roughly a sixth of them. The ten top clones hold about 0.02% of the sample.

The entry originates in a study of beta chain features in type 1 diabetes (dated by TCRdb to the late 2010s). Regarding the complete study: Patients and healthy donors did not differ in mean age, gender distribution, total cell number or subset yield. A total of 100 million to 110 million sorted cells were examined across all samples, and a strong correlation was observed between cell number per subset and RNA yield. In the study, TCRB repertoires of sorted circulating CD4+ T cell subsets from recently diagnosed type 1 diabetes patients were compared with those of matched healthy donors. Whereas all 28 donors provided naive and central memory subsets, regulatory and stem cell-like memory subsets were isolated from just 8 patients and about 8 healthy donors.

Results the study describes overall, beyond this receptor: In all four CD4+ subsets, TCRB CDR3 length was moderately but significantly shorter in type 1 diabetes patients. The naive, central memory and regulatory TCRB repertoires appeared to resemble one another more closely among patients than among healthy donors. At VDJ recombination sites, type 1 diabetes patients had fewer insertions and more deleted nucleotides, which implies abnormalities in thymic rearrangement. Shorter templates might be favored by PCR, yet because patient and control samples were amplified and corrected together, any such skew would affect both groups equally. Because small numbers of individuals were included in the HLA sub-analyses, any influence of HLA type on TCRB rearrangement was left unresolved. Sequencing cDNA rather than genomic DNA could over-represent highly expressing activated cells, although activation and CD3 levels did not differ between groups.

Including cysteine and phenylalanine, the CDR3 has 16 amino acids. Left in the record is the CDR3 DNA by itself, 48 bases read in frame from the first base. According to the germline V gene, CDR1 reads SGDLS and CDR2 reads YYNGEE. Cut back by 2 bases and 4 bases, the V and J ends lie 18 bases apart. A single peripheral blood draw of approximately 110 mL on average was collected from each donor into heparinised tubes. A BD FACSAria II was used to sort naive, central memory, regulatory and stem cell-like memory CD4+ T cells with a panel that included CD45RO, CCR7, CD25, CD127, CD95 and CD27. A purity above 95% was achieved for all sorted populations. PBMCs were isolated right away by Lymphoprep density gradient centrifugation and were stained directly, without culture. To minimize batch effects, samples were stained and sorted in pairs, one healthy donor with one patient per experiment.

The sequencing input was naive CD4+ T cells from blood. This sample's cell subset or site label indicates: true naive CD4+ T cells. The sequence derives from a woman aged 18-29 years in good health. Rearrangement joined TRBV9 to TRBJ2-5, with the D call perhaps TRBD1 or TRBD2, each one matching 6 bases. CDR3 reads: CASSVLGGTVGETQYF. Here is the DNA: TGTGCCAGCAGCGTGTTAGGGGGGACGGTCGGAGAGACCCAGTACTTC. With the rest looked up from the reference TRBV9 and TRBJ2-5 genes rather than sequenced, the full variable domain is DSGVTQTPKHLITATGQRVTLRCSPRSGDLSVYWYQQSLDQGLQFLIQYYNGEERAKGNILERFSAQQFPDLHSELNLSSLELGDSALYFCASSVLGGTVGETQYFGPGTRLLVL.